These T cell receptor beta chains were read from a single sample in a study of neurological immune-mediated disorders. TCRdb reprocessed the 5' RACE reads with MiXCR, giving one entry per CDR3 protein. Of around 69,000 distinct CDR3 sequences detected, under 3.5% appear once; the ten largest clones hold about 4%. Specimen: PBMCs. The receptors shown here come from a man aged 40-49 years with multiple sclerosis. The CDR3 runs from the conserved cysteine through the conserved F or W. The size field is filled for only some rows; it gives once, few, many or a size class.

>many|TRBV3-1|TRBJ2-7|14
CASSKGALTYEQYF
>many|TRBV5-6|TRBJ2-1|13
CASRRGLYNEQFF
>many|TRBV29-1|TRBJ2-6|16
CSVEDRGVSGANVLTF
>many|TRBV6-1|TRBJ1-2|13
CASRRDTDYGYTF
>many|TRBV20-1|TRBJ1-6|15
CSATSGDRANSPLHF
>many|TRBV5-6|TRBJ2-3|15
CASSGIAGDTDTQYF
>many|TRBV2|TRBJ2-2|14
CASSELAGSGELFF
>many|TRBV20-1|TRBJ2-5|16
CSARRSRGGYQETQYF
>many|TRBV10-3|TRBJ2-5|15
CAISERVTGQETQYF
>many|TRBV12-3/TRBV12-4|TRBJ1-2|13
CASTPGGLHGYTF
>NA|TRBV7-2|TRBJ2-2|16
CASSQPPGTYTVELFF
>few|TRBV12-3/TRBV12-4|TRBJ2-7|13
CASRGLDGKEQYF
>many|TRBV7-2|TRBJ2-2|17
CASSLAGLVAFTGELFF
>many|TRBV5-1|TRBJ2-1|16
CASSQWTGRSGNEQFF
>many|TRBV6-6|TRBJ1-1|13
CASRAGTNTEAFF
>many|TRBV12-3/TRBV12-4|TRBJ2-3|14
CASSLAGGADTQYF
>many|TRBV5-1|TRBJ1-6|17
CASHAGGLSSYNSPLHF
>many|TRBV5-1|TRBJ1-2|12
CASSSRGYDYTF
>many|TRBV7-2|TRBJ2-5|13
CASSLNLVETQYF
>many|TRBV10-3|TRBJ1-1|14
CAISRTGEGTEAFF
>many|TRBV29-1|TRBJ1-2|13
CSARTGGNYGYTF
>many|TRBV7-8|TRBJ1-1|13
CASSLVTDTEAFF
>many|TRBV6-1|TRBJ1-3|13
CASNSGVGNTIYF
>many|TRBV12-3/TRBV12-4|TRBJ2-2|15
CASSDRDSFTGELFF
>many|TRBV9|TRBJ1-1|13
CASSANGQGEAFF
>many|TRBV29-1|TRBJ1-2|12
CSVADGNYGYTF
>many|TRBV6-5|TRBJ2-1|15
CASSSTSGGYNEQFF
>few|TRBV19|TRBJ1-2|13
CASSGVRHYGYTF
>many|TRBV7-9|TRBJ1-1|14
CASSPGTGSTEAFF
>NA|TRBV20-1|TRBJ1-6|17
CSARDFGRSSYNSPLHF
>many|TRBV30|TRBJ1-1|14
CAWSVSGVNTEAFF
>many|TRBV7-9|TRBJ2-3|16
CASSPRLAGGTDTQYF
>many|TRBV7-8|TRBJ2-5|13
CASSEGGEETQYF
>few|TRBV12-3/TRBV12-4|TRBJ2-7|14
CASSLGRRSYEQYF
>many|TRBV7-2|TRBJ2-1|13
CASSLRRQPEQFF
>few|TRBV14|TRBJ1-2|15
CASSQDGHRNYGYTF
>many|TRBV21-1|TRBJ2-7|11
CASSKWGGTTF
>many|TRBV5-6|TRBJ1-1|17
CASSAGTGGPDGTEAFF
>many|TRBV5-1|TRBJ1-4|13
CASSVGQGGELFF
>many|TRBV20-1|TRBJ2-1|14
CSAREAGPGWEQFF
>many|TRBV21-1|TRBJ1-6|14
CASPPMGDNSPLHF
>many|TRBV5-1|TRBJ1-4|13
CASSPGGAEKLFF
>many|TRBV5-5|TRBJ1-5|13
CASGQMVGQPQHF
>many|TRBV6-6|TRBJ2-5|14
CASSYSPGQETQYF
>many|TRBV7-2|TRBJ2-7|16
CASSLAFDRSSYEQYF
>many|TRBV12-3/TRBV12-4|TRBJ1-2|15
CASSSQSKANYGYTF
>many|TRBV20-1|TRBJ2-7|13
CSARMTGSYEQYF
>NA|TRBV3-1|TRBJ2-7|15
CASSHLRTGGVEQYF
>many|TRBV12-3/TRBV12-4|TRBJ2-5|15
CASSRDTTRGETQYF
>many|TRBV10-3|TRBJ1-2|14
CAISESGGDYGYTF
>many|TRBV20-1|TRBJ2-5|15
CSASFAVAGGETQYF
>many|TRBV4-2|TRBJ2-5|15
CASSQETSGVETQYF
>many|TRBV7-6|TRBJ1-1|18
CASSLGPRGREMNTEAFF
>many|TRBV5-6|TRBJ1-1|15
CASSLGPFMNTEAFF
>many|TRBV9|TRBJ2-1|13
CASSVGSGNEQFF
>many|TRBV7-2|TRBJ2-3|15
CASSLEGFSTDTQYF
>many|TRBV20-1|TRBJ2-5|13
CSARRPGRETQYF
>many|TRBV5-1|TRBJ1-5|14
CASSIDGSNQPQHF
>many|TRBV20-1|TRBJ2-3|13
CSARGPNRDTQYF